This TCR beta chain was sequenced for a study of T cell changes during pregnancy in multiple sclerosis. Sequencing used immunoSEQ multiplex PCR; TCRdb keeps in-frame clones, though not all of them. The sample lists approximately 100,000 clones, around nine tenths seen once, with roughly 1.2% in the top ten. The V end was cut by 9 bases, the J end by 2 bases, with 14 bases between. Germline CDR1 MNHNS, CDR2 SASEGT. The CDR3 loop spans 15 amino acids. The sequences come from peripheral blood, collected in the second trimester of pregnancy. The chain employs TRBV6-1 and TRBJ2-6, with D possibly matching TRBD1 (6 bases). This TCR was sampled from a female donor with multiple sclerosis, enrolled in a pregnancy study. The CDR3 DNA sequence: TGTGCCAGTGGGGACAAGGCGGCTGGGGCCAACGTCCTGACTTTC. It is translated as CASGDKAAGANVLTF.